Listed below are T cell receptor beta chains from one sample, sequenced in a study of read filtering for tumor transcriptome and immune sequencing. One entry per CDR3 protein, called by TCRdb with MiXCR from the reads. Found here are about 60,000 distinct CDR3 sequences, about 15% of them singletons; the top ten hold around 43%. Specimen: a population of CD138-negative cells sorted from bone marrow. The receptors were sampled from a donor aged 40 or older with multiple myeloma. Each CDR3 is given with its conserved first and last residue. D genes are given only for firm matches. Expanded clones get a size class; other rows say once, few or many, or leave the size out.

v_gene	abundance	j_gene	d_gene	CDR3aa	CDR3nt
TRBV20-1	few	TRBJ2-5	TRBD2	CSARDKGLAGGETQYF	TGCAGTGCTAGAGATAAGGGACTAGCGGGAGGAGAGACCCAGTACTTC
TRBV6-1	few	TRBJ2-1	TRBD1	CASSEWTGENNVQFF	TGTGCCAGCAGTGAATGGACAGGTGAAAACAATGTGCAGTTCTTC
TRBV19	many	TRBJ2-2	TRBD1	CASSLDRGTGELFF	TGTGCCAGTAGCTTAGACAGGGGCACCGGGGAGCTGTTTTTT
TRBV29-1	many	TRBJ1-2	TRBD1	CSVVRQGAGGYTF	TGCAGCGTTGTACGACAGGGGGCAGGAGGCTACACCTTC
TRBV28	few	TRBJ1-3	-	CASSLTGSGNTIYF	TGTGCCAGCAGTTTGACAGGCTCTGGAAACACCATATATTTT
TRBV7-9	many	TRBJ1-1	-	CASSLMGSTEAFF	TGTGCCAGCAGCTTAATGGGGTCCACTGAAGCTTTCTTT
TRBV5-1	many	TRBJ2-2	TRBD2	CASSLSLAGDTGELFF	TGCGCCAGCAGCTTGAGTCTAGCGGGAGACACCGGGGAGCTGTTTTTT
TRBV20-1	many	TRBJ2-1	TRBD2	CSASNPGGASGNEQFF	TGCAGTGCTAGTAATCCGGGGGGGGCTTCCGGGAATGAGCAGTTCTTC
TRBV5-6	-	TRBJ2-1	TRBD1	CASSDGTGLYNEQFF	TGTGCCAGCAGCGACGGGACAGGGTTATACAATGAGCAGTTCTTC
TRBV2	many	TRBJ1-5	TRBD1	CASHGQGGPYSNQPQHF	TGTGCCAGCCACGGACAGGGGGGTCCTTATAGCAATCAGCCCCAGCATTTT
TRBV20-1	many	TRBJ2-7	TRBD1	CSARDRAGQGRGSEQYF	TGCAGTGCTAGAGATAGGGCGGGACAGGGTCGAGGCTCCGAGCAGTACTTC
TRBV12-3/TRBV12-4	few	TRBJ2-3	-	CASSSGLLPDTQYF	TGTGCCAGCAGTTCGGGACTCCTCCCAGATACGCAGTATTTT
TRBV29-1	-	TRBJ2-7	-	CSVVRQSDYEQYF	TGCAGCGTTGTCAGGCAATCGGACTACGAGCAGTACTTC
TRBV7-9	-	TRBJ2-1	TRBD1	CASSLAQGAYNEQFF	TGTGCCAGCAGCTTAGCCCAGGGGGCCTACAATGAGCAGTTCTTC
TRBV20-1	once	TRBJ1-5	TRBD1	CSAREGTGNYQPQHF	TGCAGTGCTAGAGAGGGGACAGGTAACTATCAGCCCCAGCATTTT
TRBV11-3	few	TRBJ2-3	TRBD2	CASSLASGSTDTQYF	TGTGCCAGCAGCTTAGCTAGCGGGTCCACAGATACGCAGTATTTT
TRBV29-1	many	TRBJ2-7	TRBD2	CSVVPIELAGVDEQYF	TGCAGCGTTGTCCCCATCGAGCTAGCGGGAGTAGATGAGCAGTACTTC
TRBV4-1	-	TRBJ2-1	TRBD1	CASSHSETGFNEQFF	TGCGCCAGCAGCCACAGCGAGACAGGGTTTAATGAGCAGTTCTTC
TRBV19	few	TRBJ2-1	TRBD2	CASSRTSGIFEQFF	TGTGCCAGTAGTAGGACTAGCGGGATTTTTGAGCAGTTCTTC
TRBV27	many	TRBJ2-5	-	CASSLEGIAQETQYF	TGTGCCAGCAGTTTAGAGGGCATCGCGCAAGAGACCCAGTACTTC
TRBV27	many	TRBJ2-3	TRBD1	CASSMTGTGFRNTDTQYF	TGTGCCAGCAGTATGACCGGGACAGGGTTTCGCAACACAGATACGCAGTATTTT
TRBV29-1	many	TRBJ2-7	TRBD1	CSAHRGYEQYF	TGCAGCGCTCACAGGGGGTACGAGCAGTACTTC
TRBV7-3	many	TRBJ2-3	-	CASSRSSTTDTQYF	TGTGCCAGCAGCCGTTCTAGTACCACAGATACGCAGTATTTT
TRBV7-6	many	TRBJ1-1	-	CASSRDGNTEAFF	TGTGCCAGCAGCCGTGACGGGAACACTGAAGCTTTCTTT
TRBV7-3	many	TRBJ2-1	-	CASSPLGVSDEQFF	TGTGCCAGCAGTCCCTTGGGGGTTAGTGATGAGCAGTTCTTC
TRBV5-1	many	TRBJ2-7	-	CASSLALAGDEQYF	TGCGCCAGCAGCTTGGCCTTAGCTGGCGACGAGCAGTACTTC
TRBV11-2	-	TRBJ2-1	TRBD2	CASSPGTSVGGSDEQFF	TGTGCCAGCAGCCCTGGGACTAGCGTAGGGGGATCGGATGAGCAGTTCTTC
TRBV5-1	many	TRBJ1-1	TRBD1	CASSSRQGSGDTEAFF	TGCGCCAGCAGCTCCCGACAGGGATCGGGGGACACTGAAGCTTTCTTT
TRBV3-1	many	TRBJ2-5	TRBD2	CASSIAGDQETQYF	TGTGCCAGCTCAATAGCGGGAGACCAAGAGACCCAGTACTTC
TRBV29-1	many	TRBJ2-1	-	CSAGGVLVNEQFF	TGCAGCGCAGGAGGGGTATTAGTGAATGAGCAGTTCTTC
TRBV5-1	many	TRBJ2-7	-	CASSLATGLYEQYF	TGCGCCAGCAGCTTGGCGACAGGCCTTTACGAGCAGTACTTC
TRBV29-1	many	TRBJ2-3	-	CSVALRPGTDTQYF	TGCAGCGTCGCCCTGAGGCCAGGCACAGATACGCAGTATTTT
TRBV4-1	many	TRBJ2-1	-	CASSQDSREQFF	TGCGCCAGCAGCCAAGATAGTAGGGAGCAGTTCTTC
TRBV29-1	many	TRBJ2-3	TRBD2	CSVETSGFTDTQYF	TGCAGCGTGGAGACTAGCGGTTTCACAGATACGCAGTATTTT
TRBV29-1	many	TRBJ1-1	-	CSVEDGRGGEWRTEAFF	TGCAGCGTTGAAGACGGTCGGGGGGGTGAGTGGCGCACTGAAGCTTTCTTT
TRBV28	few	TRBJ2-5	-	CASSLQGVWETQYF	TGTGCCAGCAGTTTGCAGGGAGTATGGGAGACCCAGTACTTC
TRBV20-1	many	TRBJ2-7	TRBD2	CSASEGLADYEQYF	TGCAGTGCTAGCGAGGGACTAGCGGATTACGAGCAGTACTTC
TRBV7-8	few	TRBJ2-7	-	CASSSLSTGTKSYEQYF	TGTGCCAGCAGCAGCTTGTCGACAGGCACGAAGTCCTACGAGCAGTACTTC
TRBV11-2	many	TRBJ2-3	TRBD2	CASSLNPEPGLALTF	TGTGCCAGCAGCTTGAACCCCGAGCCGGGACTAGCGTTGACTTTT
TRBV20-1	-	TRBJ2-5	-	CSASPVAEETQYF	TGCAGTGCTTCCCCCGTCGCGGAAGAGACCCAGTACTTC
TRBV5-1	many	TRBJ2-1	TRBD2	CASSLVGGASGPYGNEQFF	TGCGCCAGCAGCTTGGTCGGGGGGGCTAGCGGCCCCTATGGCAATGAGCAGTTCTTC